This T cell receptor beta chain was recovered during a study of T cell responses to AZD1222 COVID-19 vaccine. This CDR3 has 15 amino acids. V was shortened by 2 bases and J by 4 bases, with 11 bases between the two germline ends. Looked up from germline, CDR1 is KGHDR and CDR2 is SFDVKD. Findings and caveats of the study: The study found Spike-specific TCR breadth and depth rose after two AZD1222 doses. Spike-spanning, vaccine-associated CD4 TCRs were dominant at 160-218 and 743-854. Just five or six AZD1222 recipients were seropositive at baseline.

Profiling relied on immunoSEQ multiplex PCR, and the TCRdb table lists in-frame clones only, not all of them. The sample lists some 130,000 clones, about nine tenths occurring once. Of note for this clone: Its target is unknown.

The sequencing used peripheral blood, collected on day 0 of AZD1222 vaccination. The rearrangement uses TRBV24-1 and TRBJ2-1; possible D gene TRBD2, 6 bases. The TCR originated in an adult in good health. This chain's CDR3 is CATSDYFGTYNEQFF. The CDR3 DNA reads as TGTGCCACCAGTGATTATTTTGGGACTTACAATGAGCAGTTCTTC.